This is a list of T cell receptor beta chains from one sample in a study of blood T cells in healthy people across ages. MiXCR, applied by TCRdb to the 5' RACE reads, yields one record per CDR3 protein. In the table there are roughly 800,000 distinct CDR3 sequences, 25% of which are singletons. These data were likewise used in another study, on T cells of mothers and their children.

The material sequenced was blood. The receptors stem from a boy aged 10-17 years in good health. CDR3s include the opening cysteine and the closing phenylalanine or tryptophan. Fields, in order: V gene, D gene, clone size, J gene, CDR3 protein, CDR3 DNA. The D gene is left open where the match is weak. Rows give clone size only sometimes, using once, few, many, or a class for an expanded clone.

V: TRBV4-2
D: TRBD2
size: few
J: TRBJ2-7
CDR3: CASSLDSPGTSGDSYEQYF
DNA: TGTGCCAGCAGCCTTGATAGTCCCGGGACTAGCGGGGACTCCTACGAGCAGTACTTC

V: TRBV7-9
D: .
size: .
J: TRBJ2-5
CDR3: CASSFKTGVVGQEAQYF
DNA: TGTGCCAGCAGCTTTAAAACCGGGGTCGTCGGTCAAGAGGCCCAGTACTTC

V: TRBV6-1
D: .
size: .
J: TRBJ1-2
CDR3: CASSEFRGPSDGYTF
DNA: TGTGCCAGCAGTGAATTTCGGGGACCCAGTGATGGCTACACCTTC

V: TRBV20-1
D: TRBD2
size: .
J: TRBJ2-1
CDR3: CSAQPSGVYNEQFF
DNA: TGCAGTGCACAGCCTAGCGGGGTCTACAATGAGCAGTTCTTC

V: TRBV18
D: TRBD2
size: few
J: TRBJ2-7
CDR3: CASSPTSGSRYEQYF
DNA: TGTGCCAGCTCACCGACTAGCGGGAGTAGGTACGAGCAGTACTTC

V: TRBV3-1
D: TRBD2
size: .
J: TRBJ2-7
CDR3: CASSQDRSGAYEQYF
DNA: TGCGCCAGCAGCCAAGATAGAAGCGGGGCTTACGAGCAGTACTTC

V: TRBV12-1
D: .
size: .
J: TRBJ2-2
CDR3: CASSLGLAGETGELFF
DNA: TGTGCCAGCAGCTTGGGTCTAGCGGGGGAGACCGGGGAGCTGTTTTTT

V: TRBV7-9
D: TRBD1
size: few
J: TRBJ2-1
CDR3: CASSLIPGQGAQYEQFF
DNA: TGTGCCAGCAGCTTGATACCGGGACAGGGGGCGCAGTATGAGCAGTTCTTC

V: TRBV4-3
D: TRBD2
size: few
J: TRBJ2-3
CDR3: CANSQDSSSGSSTDTQYF
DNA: TGCGCCAACAGCCAAGATAGTAGTAGCGGGTCTAGCACAGATACGCAGTATTTT

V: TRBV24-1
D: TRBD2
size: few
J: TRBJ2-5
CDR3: CATSDFIAGRSEETQYF
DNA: TGTGCCACCAGTGATTTTATAGCGGGGCGCTCGGAAGAGACCCAGTACTTC

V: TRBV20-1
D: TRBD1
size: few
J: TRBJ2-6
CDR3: CSADRGTSGANVLTF
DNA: TGCAGCGCCGACAGGGGGACGTCTGGGGCCAACGTCCTGACTTTC

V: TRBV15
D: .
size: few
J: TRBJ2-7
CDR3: CATSRDLTYEQYF
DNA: TGTGCCACCAGCAGAGATCTGACCTACGAGCAGTACTTC

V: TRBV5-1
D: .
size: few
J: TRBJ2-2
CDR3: CASSLGSGANTGELFF
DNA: TGCGCCAGCAGCTTGGGTTCAGGGGCGAACACCGGGGAGCTGTTTTTT